The T cell receptor (beta chain) under discussion was sequenced for a study of shared clonotypes between healthy human individuals. Study in general: Per donor, CD8 memory used one plate, CD8 naive used two, CD4 memory used three and CD4 naive used three. Study-level findings and limits: Non-shared clonotypes displayed generation probabilities falling below those of clonotypes present in all four donors.

Method: immunoSEQ multiplex PCR; TCRdb's copy keeps in-frame clones and lacks some. Of about 1.1 million clones listed, 75% to 85% are singletons. For this clone: Its antigen is as yet unknown.

Naive CD45RA+ and memory CD45RA-negative subsets were split from CD4+ cells. Sequencing was done on a sample of memory CD4+ T cells from PBMCs. Subset denoted: CD45RA-negative fraction. This TCR came from a man aged 18-30 years in good health. Some clones in this sample may be carry-over from other donors' samples.

CDR3 protein: CASSLFPAAQETQYF. DNA for the CDR3: TGCGCCAGCAGCTTGTTTCCCGCAGCCCAAGAGACCCAGTACTTC. The rearrangement uses TRBV5-1 and TRBJ2-5; D ambiguous. Trimming stripped 1 base from V and 1 base from J, with 11 bases between. Germline V gene sequence: CDR1 SGHRS, CDR2 YFSETQ. This CDR3 contains 15 residues.